What follows is one T cell receptor beta chain and its context. This sample was included in a study of blood T cell repertoires in COVID-19. Study background: Sources were T cells, B-cell-depleted T cells, or PBMCs; the material itself was cDNA or gDNA.

Data came from immunoSEQ multiplex PCR; TCRdb stores just in-frame clones and leaves some out. This sample has about 120,000 clones, with roughly 89% found just once. In Seattle, patients joined the study during active infection and were tracked longitudinally. The CDR3 is made up of 14 amino acids. V lost 0 bases to trimming and J lost 1 base, with 4 bases between them. From germline, CDR1 is SGDLS and CDR2 YYNGEE. V usage is TRBV9 and J usage is TRBJ2-2, with no clear D. Sample: peripheral blood. The clonotype originates from a woman between 55 and 75 years old with COVID-19, enrolled during active disease. CDR3 bases: TGTGCCAGCAGCGTAGTCATGAACACCGGGGAGCTGTTTTTT. It translates to CASSVVMNTGELFF.